The T cell receptor beta chain described here comes from a study of blood T cells in healthy people across ages. Study in general: T cells yielded about one barcoded beta molecule per two cells through template switching.

Aged about 6 to 100, donors were systemically healthy Caucasians from Russia. Then a second PCR, running roughly 7 to 11 cycles, was carried out with a sample-barcoded 5' primer and a J-beta primer mix. Each CDR3 protein is one row after TCRdb ran MiXCR on the 5' RACE reads. The data show about 1,400,000 distinct CDR3 sequences, with roughly 40% seen just once and roughly 7.9% held by the top ten. Only a few counts were recorded for this clonotype. The antigen remains unidentified. General study points: Strongly correlated with naive T cell percentage was TCR beta diversity. Per-million-T-cell TCR beta diversity fell roughly linearly with age.

Sequenced material: blood. The receptor comes from a woman aged 18-29 years in good health.

The CDR3 region is CASSFSRGNTDTQYF. The DNA for the CDR3 is TGTGCCAGCAGCTTTTCGCGGGGTAACACAGATACGCAGTATTTT. The chain combines TRBV7-9 with TRBJ2-3, with D perhaps matching TRBD2 (6 bases). The CDR3 is made up of 15 amino acids. Germline CDR1 and CDR2: SEHNR and FQNEAQ (reference sequence). Between the trimmed V and J ends, which lost 3 bases and 2 bases, there was a span of 12 bases.